A single sample gave rise to the 5 T cell receptor beta chains below, sequenced in a study of regulatory T cells in long-lasting Graves disease. Time point denoted: persistent/refractory GD, antithyroid drugs over 5 years with positive TRAb. PBMC RNA served as the TCR library source. Libraries of TCR beta came from iRepertoire HTBI primers plus Arm-PCR of CDR3 regions. TCRdb reanalysed the multiplex PCR reads using MiXCR and keeps one entry per CDR3 protein. This sample has approximately 380,000 distinct CDR3 sequences; less than 25% occur once, and the top ten carry less than 25%. This material consisted of peripheral blood mononuclear cells (PBMCs), taken when the disease was refractory, from a patient treated with antithyroid drugs. All receptors derive from a female donor with Graves disease.

This rearrangement joins TRBV12-3 or TRBV12-4 to TRBJ1-4, with 9 bases lining up with TRBD1. Unmatched junction bases numbered 6, after V lost 5 bases and J lost 8 bases. The CDR3 has 14 amino acids. The CDR3 loop is CASSGGQGAEKLFF. The CDR3, as DNA: TGTGCCAGCAGTGGGGGACAGGGTGCGGAAAAACTGTTTTTT.

This clonotype was seen at least ten times. The J gene is TRBJ2-7, the V gene TRBV20-1; no reliable D call. Germline CDR1 is DFQATT and CDR2 is SNEGSKA (reference sequence). CDR3 length: 14 residues. The V end lost 0 bases, the J end lost 3 bases, and 12 bases lay between the germline ends. The CDR3 bases are TGCAGTGCTAGAGATCACCAGGAAGGCTACGAGCAGTACTTC. Residues: CSARDHQEGYEQYF.

This rearrangement joins TRBV6-5 to TRBJ1-4; D remains unclear. This CDR3 comprises 14 residues. Trimming left V 2 bases short and J 6 bases short, with 10 bases between. The germline V gene has CDR1 MNHEY and CDR2 SVGAGI. CDR3 protein: CASSYQKGDEKLFF. The CDR3 DNA follows: TGTGCCAGCAGTTACCAGAAAGGAGATGAAAAACTGTTTTTT.

This chain uses TRBV30 with TRBJ2-2; D is unclear. Germline V lookup: CDR1 GTSNPN, CDR2 SVGIG (reference sequence). The CDR3 extends over 13 amino acids. V lost 4 bases and J 5 bases, leaving 11 bases between the germline ends. The CDR3 is CAWTRILTGELFF. The DNA of the CDR3 is TGTGCCTGGACAAGGATTTTAACCGGGGAGCTGTTTTTT. Using reference TRBV30 and TRBJ2-2 for the parts outside the CDR3, the full variable domain is SQTIHQWPATLVQPVGSPLSLECTVEGTSNPNLYWYRQAAGRGLQLLFYSVGIGQISSEVPQNLSASRPQDRQFILSSKKLLLSDSGFYLCAWTRILTGELFFGEGSRLTVL.

The rearrangement joins TRBV29-1 to TRBJ2-5; unclear D gene. Per the germline V gene, CDR1 is SQVTM and CDR2 is ANQGSEA. The CDR3 contains 10 residues. Trimming stripped 4 bases from V and 5 bases from J, with 5 bases between. This CDR3 reads CSVGSETQYF. The CDR3 region has the DNA TGCAGCGTTGGCAGCGAGACCCAGTACTTC.